This T cell receptor beta chain was found in a study of cytomegalovirus exposure and HLA in healthy donors. Germline assignment: CDR1 SGHTS and CDR2 YDEGEE. This CDR3 spans 16 amino acids. Losses at the gene ends were 4 bases for V and 7 bases for J; bases not matched to a gene: 11. 13 Jbeta primers and 60 Vbeta primers were used for the PCR. Method: immunoSEQ multiplex PCR; TCRdb's copy keeps in-frame clones and lacks some. The sample lists 150,000 to 170,000 clones, 74% occurring once. The origin of this receptor is a man aged 25 to 40 in good health and CMV-seronegative. J is TRBJ1-6 and V is TRBV5-8; 7 bases map to TRBD1. Source material: PBMCs. In DNA form, the CDR3 reads TGTGCCAGCAGCGTAGGGACAGCGCTCCTAAATTCACCCCTCCACTTT. It translates to CASSVGTALLNSPLHF.